This T cell receptor (beta chain) comes out of a study of blood T cell repertoires in COVID-19. Whole-study context: Acute and convalescent COVID-19 samples came from the United States, Italy and Spain. In each case, the material was cDNA or gDNA derived from T cells, B-cell-depleted T cells, or PBMCs.

Original handling: By means of reference gene primer amplification, nucleated cell counts were estimated. Method: immunoSEQ multiplex PCR; TCRdb's copy keeps in-frame clones and lacks some. V, J and clone size reflect that table, while D and trimming were determined from the DNA. The sample has around 300,000 clones; about nine tenths are singletons. Sequencing input: peripheral blood. This sequence was found in a man in his fifties or sixties with acute or convalescent COVID-19.

Here the CDR3 reads CASTAGSSGYTF. The CDR3 nucleotides read TGCGCCAGCACCGCGGGTTCGTCCGGCTACACCTTC. The chain has TRBV5-1 and TRBJ1-2, with no clear D. Germline V gives CDR1 SGHRS, CDR2 YFSETQ. V was trimmed by 6 bases and J by 8 bases, leaving 14 bases between them. This CDR3 has 12 residues.